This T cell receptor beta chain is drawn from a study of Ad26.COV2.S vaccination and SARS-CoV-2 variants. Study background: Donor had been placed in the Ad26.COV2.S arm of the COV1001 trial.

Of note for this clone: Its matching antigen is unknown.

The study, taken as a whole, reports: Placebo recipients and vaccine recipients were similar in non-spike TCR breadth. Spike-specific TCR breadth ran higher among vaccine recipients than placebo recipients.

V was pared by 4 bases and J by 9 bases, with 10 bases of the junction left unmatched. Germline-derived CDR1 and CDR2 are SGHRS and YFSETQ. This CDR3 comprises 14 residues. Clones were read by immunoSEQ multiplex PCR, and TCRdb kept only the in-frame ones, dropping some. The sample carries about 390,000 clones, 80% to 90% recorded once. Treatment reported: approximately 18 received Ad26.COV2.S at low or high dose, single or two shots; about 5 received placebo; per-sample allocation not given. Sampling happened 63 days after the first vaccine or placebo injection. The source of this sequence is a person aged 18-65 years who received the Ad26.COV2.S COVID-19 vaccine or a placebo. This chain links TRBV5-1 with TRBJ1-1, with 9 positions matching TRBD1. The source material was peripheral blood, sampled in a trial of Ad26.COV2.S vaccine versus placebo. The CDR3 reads CASSETGTGPQAFF. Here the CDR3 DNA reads TGCGCCAGCAGCGAAACCGGGACAGGGCCTCAAGCTTTCTTT.